This is a list of T cell receptor beta chains from one sample in a study of graft-versus-host responses after intestinal transplantation. The data were produced by immunoSEQ multiplex PCR, yet TCRdb's version contains in-frame clones alone and is incomplete. The repertoire holds roughly 99,000 clones, around 93% seen once, with roughly 0.07% in the top ten. The antigens of these receptors remain unknown. This sample comprised unstimulated CD8+ T cells sorted from spleen or lymph node cells, obtained before transplant. The source of these receptors is a human donor who was the organ donor for an intestinal transplant. The CDR3 runs from the conserved cysteine through the conserved F or W. The D gene is left open where the match is weak. Size is omitted from some rows. Given values are once, few, many or a class for expanded clones.

TRBV29-1	TRBJ2-1	-	-	TGCAGCGTAGCGGGTGTCTCCTACAATGAGCAGTTCTTC	CSVAGVSYNEQFF
TRBV27	TRBJ2-7	once	TRBD1	TGTGCCAGCAGTTGGGGACAGGGGCCCCCCTACGAGCAGTACTTC	CASSWGQGPPYEQYF
TRBV12-5	TRBJ2-3	-	TRBD2	TGTGCTAGTGGTTTGGTACGGGGGGGGGCTGACGATACGCAGTATTTT	CASGLVRGGADDTQYF
TRBV30	TRBJ1-1	-	-	TGTGCCTGGAGTTATGGGGGCTCTGACACTGAAGCTTTCTTT	CAWSYGGSDTEAFF
TRBV10-2	TRBJ2-3	-	TRBD2	TGCGCCAGCAGTGAGGATTGGACTAGCGGGGTCACAGATACGCAGTATTTT	CASSEDWTSGVTDTQYF
TRBV28	TRBJ2-3	-	-	TGTGCCAGCAGTTTCTCCCTTTTTGCGTGGAGCACAGATACGCAGTATTTT	CASSFSLFAWSTDTQYF
TRBV28	TRBJ2-1	-	TRBD2	TGTGCCAGCAGTTCTAGCGGGGATGAGCAGTTCTTC	CASSSSGDEQFF
TRBV4-1	TRBJ2-3	-	TRBD1	TGCGCCAGCAGCCTGATGGGACAGGCCACCGATACGCAGTATTTT	CASSLMGQATDTQYF
TRBV2	TRBJ2-1	-	-	TGTGCCAGCACCGGGTTTAAGCAGTTCTTC	CASTGFKQFF
TRBV4-2	TRBJ2-7	once	-	TGTGCCAGCAGCCAAGATTACGGGGGAGGTAGATACGAGCAGTACTTC	CASSQDYGGGRYEQYF
TRBV2	TRBJ1-1	-	-	TGTGCCAGCACCGACGCCCCCCACAGGGAAGCTTTCTTT	CASTDAPHREAFF
TRBV9	TRBJ1-5	once	TRBD1	TGTGCCAGCAGCCCTACAGGGGGAGGAGGGCAGCCCCAGCATTTT	CASSPTGGGGQPQHF
TRBV27	TRBJ1-2	-	-	TGTGCCAGCAGTCCAACGGTTAACTATGGCTACACCTTC	CASSPTVNYGYTF
TRBV2	TRBJ1-2	-	TRBD1	TGTGCCAGCAGTGAAGGCATTATGAGGACAGGGGGTTTCAACTATGGCTACACCTTC	CASSEGIMRTGGFNYGYTF
TRBV27	TRBJ2-1	-	TRBD1	TGTGCCAGCAGTTTGAGCCCCGGGACAGAGGTGCCACTTGAGCAGTTCTTC	CASSLSPGTEVPLEQFF
TRBV2	TRBJ1-3	-	-	TGTGCCAGCAGTGAAACCTTGTCCGGGAAAAGAAACACCATATATTTT	CASSETLSGKRNTIYF
TRBV11-3	TRBJ2-1	-	TRBD2	TGTGCCAGCAGCCGTGGCGGGAGCTCCTACAATGAGCAGTTCTTC	CASSRGGSSYNEQFF
TRBV25-1	TRBJ2-5	-	-	TGTGCCGGCAGTGGAGAGAGTTGGACCCAGTACTTC	CAGSGESWTQYF
TRBV5-6	TRBJ2-5	-	TRBD1	TGTGCCAGCAGCTGGGAACACGGGACAGAAGAGACCCAGTACTTC	CASSWEHGTEETQYF
TRBV28	TRBJ2-7	-	TRBD2	TGTGCCAGCAGTCAACCACTAGCGGGAGGCTCCTACGAGCAGTACTTC	CASSQPLAGGSYEQYF
TRBV6-5	TRBJ1-1	-	TRBD1	TGTGCCAGCAGTTACTACCGGGACAGGGATACCACTGAAGCTTTCTTT	CASSYYRDRDTTEAFF
TRBV28	TRBJ2-5	-	TRBD2	TGTGCCAGCAGTTTGACTAGCGGGGGGATCCAAGAGACCCAGTACTTC	CASSLTSGGIQETQYF
TRBV5-1	TRBJ1-3	-	-	TGCGCCAGCAGCTTTGTCCCCCGCGTCGGAAACACCATATATTTT	CASSFVPRVGNTIYF
TRBV5-6	TRBJ1-6	-	-	TGTGCCAGCAACTCAGTTACGGGAGAGGCGCTTTCACCCCTCCACTTT	CASNSVTGEALSPLHF
TRBV19	TRBJ1-1	-	-	TGTGCCAGTAACTCTATGAACACTGAAGCTTTCTTT	CASNSMNTEAFF
TRBV7-3	TRBJ1-2	-	-	TGTGCCAGCAGCTTAACGGGAACGACAGTTTCTAACTATGGCTACACCTTC	CASSLTGTTVSNYGYTF
TRBV15	TRBJ2-7	-	TRBD2	TGTGCCACCAGCAGAGATGGAACTAGCGGGAGGGGCCACGAGCAGTACTTC	CATSRDGTSGRGHEQYF
TRBV7-9	TRBJ2-7	-	-	TGTGCCAGCAGCTTACCCGGAGGGGTTCCCTACGAGCAGTACTTC	CASSLPGGVPYEQYF
TRBV29-1	TRBJ2-3	-	-	TGCAGCGTTTACCCCCTCTACCCCACAGATACGCAGTATTTT	CSVYPLYPTDTQYF
TRBV28	TRBJ1-1	-	TRBD1	TGTGCCTGCCGACAGGGGGCCCCTGAAGCTTTCTTT	CACRQGAPEAFF
TRBV6-1	TRBJ1-6	-	TRBD1	TGTGCCAGCAGTTGGGTAGGACAGGGTAATTCACCCCTCCACTTT	CASSWVGQGNSPLHF
TRBV11-2	TRBJ1-6	-	TRBD1	TGTGCCAGCAGCTTACAGGGGGCTTCACCCCTCCACTTT	CASSLQGASPLHF
TRBV6-6	TRBJ1-1	-	TRBD1	TGTGCCAGCAGCGGACAGGGCTGGACTGAAGCTTTCTTT	CASSGQGWTEAFF
TRBV11-3	TRBJ2-2	-	-	TGTGCCAGCAGCCTAAAAGTCGCTAACAGGCACCCCCGGGAGCTGTTTTTT	CASSLKVANRHPRELFF
TRBV13	TRBJ1-5	-	-	TGTGCCAGCAGCTACGGAGGAGGGGACCAGCCCCAGCATTTT	CASSYGGGDQPQHF
TRBV30	TRBJ2-7	-	TRBD2	TGTGCCTGGAGCATTATAGAGGGACGACTAGCGCGGGAGCAGTACTTC	CAWSIIEGRLAREQYF
TRBV5-4	TRBJ1-2	once	TRBD1	TGTGCCAGCAGCCCTCGACAGGGTTTTGGCTACACCTTC	CASSPRQGFGYTF
TRBV14	TRBJ2-7	-	TRBD1	TGTGCCAGCAGCCGTTGGACAGGTACCTACGAGCAGTACTTC	CASSRWTGTYEQYF
TRBV30	TRBJ2-1	-	-	TGTGCCTGGAGTGTACAGGGACCCCCCTTCAATGAGCAGTTCTTC	CAWSVQGPPFNEQFF
TRBV14	TRBJ1-6	-	-	TGTGCCAGCAGCCAAGATGGGGGGTGGAATTCACCCCTCCACTTT	CASSQDGGWNSPLHF
TRBV6-5	TRBJ2-1	-	-	TGTGCCAGCAGGACAGGCAATGAGCAGTTCTTC	CASRTGNEQFF
TRBV28	TRBJ1-5	-	-	TGTGCCAGCACTGAAATCAGGGGCGGCCCTTTTGGCAATCAGCCCCAGCATTTT	CASTEIRGGPFGNQPQHF
TRBV5-4	TRBJ1-4	-	TRBD1	TGTGCCAGCAGCCCGGACAGGGGCCTTGGGGAAAAACTGTTTTTT	CASSPDRGLGEKLFF
TRBV11-2	TRBJ1-6	-	-	TGTGCCAGCAGCTGGACCGGGAGTAATTCACCCCTCGACTTT	CASSWTGSNSPLDF
TRBV25-1	TRBJ1-2	-	TRBD1	TGTGCCAGCAACTACGGGACAGGAGATGGCTACACCTTC	CASNYGTGDGYTF
TRBV5-1	TRBJ1-1	-	-	TGCGCCAGCAGTCAGACAGGGAACACTGAAGCTTTCTTT	CASSQTGNTEAFF
TRBV28	TRBJ1-5	-	TRBD1	TGTGCCAGCAGCACATACACAGGGGGCCGAGATCAGCCCCAGCATTTT	CASSTYTGGRDQPQHF
TRBV12-5	TRBJ2-5	once	-	TGTGCTAGTAGTAGTGGTGGCGGGTCCAAGGAGACCCAGTACTTC	CASSSGGGSKETQYF
TRBV11-2	TRBJ1-2	-	TRBD1	TGTGCCAGCAGCTTAGACGACAGGGGAAACTATGGCTACACCTTC	CASSLDDRGNYGYTF
TRBV7-3	TRBJ2-1	-	TRBD2	TGTGCCAGCAGCCACCCTATAGCGGGGGGGCCCGTTGAGCAGTTCTTC	CASSHPIAGGPVEQFF
TRBV27	TRBJ1-2	-	-	TGTGCCAGCAGTTTATCTGTGGGGACAAACTATGGCTACACCTTC	CASSLSVGTNYGYTF
TRBV7-6	TRBJ2-7	-	TRBD2	TGTGCCAGCAGCTTAGCAGCGGGGGGCTACGAGCAGTACTTC	CASSLAAGGYEQYF
TRBV2	TRBJ1-2	-	-	TGTGCCAGCAGTTGGCGCGGTTATGGCTACACCTTC	CASSWRGYGYTF
TRBV6-6	TRBJ1-5	-	-	TGTGCCAGCGGCTATCAGCCCCAGCATTTT	CASGYQPQHF